This paragraph reports one T cell receptor (beta chain). The source of the sample is a study of neurological immune-mediated disorders. The team produced cDNA through 5'RACE using 10-nucleotide random UMIs. MiXCR was run by TCRdb on the 5' RACE reads, yielding one entry per CDR3 protein. The profile shows under 35,000 distinct CDR3 sequences, under 25% of them singletons. Germline V gene sequence: CDR1 DFQATT, CDR2 SNEGSKA (reference sequence). CDR3 size: 16 residues. The V and J ends lost 0 bases and 6 bases, in that order; junction bases with no gene match: 7. Sequencing input: CD4+ T cells from blood. The chain is built from TRBV20-1 and TRBJ2-7, with TRBD2 matching 14 bases. This receptor was taken from a man aged 50-60 years with HTLV-1-associated myelopathy (HAM/TSP). The CDR3 DNA reads as TGCAGTGCTAGAGATGCGACTAGCGGGGGGGCCTTCGAGCAGTACTTC. This encodes CSARDATSGGAFEQYF.